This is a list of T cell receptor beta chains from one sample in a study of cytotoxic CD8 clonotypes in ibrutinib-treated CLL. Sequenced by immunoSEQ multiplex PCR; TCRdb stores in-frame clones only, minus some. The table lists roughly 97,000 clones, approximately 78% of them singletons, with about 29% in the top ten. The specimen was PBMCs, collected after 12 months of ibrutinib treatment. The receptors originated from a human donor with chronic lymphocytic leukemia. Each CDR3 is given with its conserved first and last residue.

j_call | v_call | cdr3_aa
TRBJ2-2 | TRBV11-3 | CASSLGQEDTGELFF
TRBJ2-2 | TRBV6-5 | CASSPNTGELFF
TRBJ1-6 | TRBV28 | CASRISPTYNSPLHF
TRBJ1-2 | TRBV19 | CASAKTRDNYGYTF
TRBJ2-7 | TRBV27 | CASSSLGRGPPEQYF
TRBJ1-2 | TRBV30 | CAWRIALSANYGYTF
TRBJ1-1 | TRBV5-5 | CASGSDRGQSGKAFF
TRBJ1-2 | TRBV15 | CATSREGDNYGYTF
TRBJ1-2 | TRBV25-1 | CASRSGAGMFGYTF
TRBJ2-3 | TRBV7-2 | CASSLADTQYF
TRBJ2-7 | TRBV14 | CASSQYGGSDEQYF
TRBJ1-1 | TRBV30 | CAWRSKGTANTEAFF
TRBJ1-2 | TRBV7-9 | CASTAQGINYGYTF
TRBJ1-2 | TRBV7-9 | CASSLETDGYTF
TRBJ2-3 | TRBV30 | CAWTGDRATDTQYF
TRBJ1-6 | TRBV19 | CASTPGRITDSPLHF
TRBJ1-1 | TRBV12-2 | CASRLATQGPAGRNTEAFF
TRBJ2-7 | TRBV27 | CASTPLKAYEQYF
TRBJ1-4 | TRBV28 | CASSLQGGNEKLFF
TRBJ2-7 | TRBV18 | CASSPPGAGVVKEQYF
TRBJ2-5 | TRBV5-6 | CASSYWGAETQYF
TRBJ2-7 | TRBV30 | CAWDPTRTGTGVGEQYF
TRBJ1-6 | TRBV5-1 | CASSSGQLADNSPLHF
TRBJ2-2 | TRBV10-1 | CASSEGQGNTGELFF
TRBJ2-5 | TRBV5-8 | CASSVTGVKTQYF
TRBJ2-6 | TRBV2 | CASSVDQTGANVLTF
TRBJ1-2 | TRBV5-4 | CASSLDGTYGYTF
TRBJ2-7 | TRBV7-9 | CASSTPDRGGEQYF
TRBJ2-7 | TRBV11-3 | CASSLKTGGPFEQYF
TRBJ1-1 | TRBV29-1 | CSVATGTTSTEAFF
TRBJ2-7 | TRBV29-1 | CSVELQSPSNEQYF
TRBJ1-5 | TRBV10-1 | CASSVGGNQPQHF
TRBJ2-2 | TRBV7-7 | CASSLGSGQGTGELFF